This entry concerns a single T cell receptor beta chain. The antigen remains undetermined. This entry comes from a study of follicular helper T cells after annual influenza vaccination. The time point is: 2015-2016 season, 7 days after influenza vaccination. Subjects lived in the community and lacked influenza vaccine within the prior 6 months. Blood volume per time point ranged from roughly 35 to 110 mL. V shed 0 bases and J 10 bases; nucleotides not matched to a gene: 5. Germline V gene sequence: CDR1 SGHTA, CDR2 FQGNSA. The CDR3 sequence is 15 residues long. Study-wide points: Only roughly 10-20% of analyzed cells yielded productive TCRB sequences.

Data came from immunoSEQ multiplex PCR; TCRdb stores just in-frame clones and leaves some out. The sample yields about 10,000 clones, about 81% seen once. J is TRBJ1-6 and V is TRBV7-2, with TRBD1 identical over 8 bases. Sequences were derived from CXCR5+ CD38- circulating T follicular helper cells from blood, sampled 7 days after influenza vaccination. Subset of the sample: circulating Tfh, non-naive CD4+CXCR5+PD-1+ (ICOS+CD38+ or ICOS-CD38-). This clonotype was obtained from an adult who received the influenza vaccine. The CDR3 loop is CASSLATGGGSPLHF. Written as DNA, the CDR3 is TGTGCCAGCAGCTTAGCCACAGGGGGTGGATCACCCCTCCACTTT.